Listed below are T cell receptor beta chains from one sample, sequenced in a study of cytomegalovirus exposure and HLA in healthy donors. The protocol was immunoSEQ multiplex PCR, while the TCRdb copy is restricted to in-frame clones and leaves out a portion. The repertoire holds some 20,000 clones, with 65% to 75% as singletons. Source material: PBMCs. The receptors derive from a man aged 18-30 years in good health and CMV-seronegative. CDR3s include the opening cysteine and the closing phenylalanine or tryptophan. D genes are given only for firm matches. The size entry is marked missing in some rows and otherwise reads once, few, many or a size class.

clone_size: once
d_call: TRBD2
v_call: TRBV4-1
j_call: TRBJ2-7
cdr3_aa: CASSRLAGGGYEQYF
cdr3_nt: TGCGCCAGCAGCCGCTTAGCGGGAGGGGGCTACGAGCAGTACTTC

clone_size: once
d_call: TRBD1
v_call: TRBV15
j_call: TRBJ1-4
cdr3_aa: CATSRTGGLEKKLFF
cdr3_nt: TGTGCCACCAGCAGGACAGGGGGCTTGGAAAAAAAACTGTTTTTT

clone_size: few
d_call: TRBD1
v_call: TRBV27
j_call: TRBJ1-5
cdr3_aa: CASSLAMDRGQPQHF
cdr3_nt: TGTGCCAGCAGTTTAGCTATGGACAGGGGTCAGCCCCAGCATTTT

clone_size: few
d_call: TRBD1
v_call: TRBV7-9
j_call: TRBJ2-5
cdr3_aa: CASSLDRGEETQYF
cdr3_nt: TGTGCCAGCAGCCTGGACAGGGGCGAAGAGACCCAGTACTTC

clone_size: once
d_call: TRBD1
v_call: TRBV29-1
j_call: TRBJ1-1
cdr3_aa: CSGRTGANTEAFF
cdr3_nt: TGCAGCGGAAGGACAGGGGCGAACACTGAAGCTTTCTTT

clone_size: NA
d_call: NA
v_call: TRBV4-1
j_call: TRBJ1-1
cdr3_aa: CASSQHTRSDSRPRGTEAFF
cdr3_nt: TGCGCCAGCAGCCAACATACCCGATCGGATTCGAGACCCCGGGGGACTGAAGCTTTCTTT

clone_size: NA
d_call: TRBD1
v_call: TRBV6-5
j_call: TRBJ1-5
cdr3_aa: CASSYDDRGNQPQHF
cdr3_nt: TGTGCCAGCAGTTACGACGACAGGGGGAATCAGCCCCAGCATTTT

clone_size: NA
d_call: TRBD2
v_call: TRBV7-7
j_call: TRBJ2-3
cdr3_aa: CASSLGVGRSSDTQYF
cdr3_nt: TGTGCTAGCAGCTTAGGGGTCGGGAGGAGTTCAGATACGCAGTATTTT

clone_size: few
d_call: NA
v_call: TRBV9
j_call: TRBJ2-6
cdr3_aa: CASSASSGANVLTF
cdr3_nt: TGTGCCAGCAGCGCGAGCTCTGGGGCCAACGTCCTGACTTTC

clone_size: few
d_call: TRBD2
v_call: TRBV9
j_call: TRBJ2-1
cdr3_aa: CASSVGAGGGNEQFF
cdr3_nt: TGTGCCAGCAGCGTAGGGGCGGGAGGGGGCAATGAGCAGTTCTTC

clone_size: NA
d_call: TRBD1
v_call: TRBV10-3
j_call: TRBJ2-3
cdr3_aa: CAISGPGQGTDTQYF
cdr3_nt: TGTGCCATCAGTGGCCCGGGACAGGGCACAGATACGCAGTATTTT

clone_size: NA
d_call: NA
v_call: TRBV6-6
j_call: TRBJ1-2
cdr3_aa: CASSYDGGSGYTF
cdr3_nt: TGTGCCAGCAGTTACGACGGGGGATCGGGCTACACCTTC

clone_size: NA
d_call: TRBD1
v_call: TRBV4-2
j_call: TRBJ1-1
cdr3_aa: CASSLEGQANTEAFF
cdr3_nt: TGTGCCAGCAGCCTCGAGGGACAGGCGAACACTGAAGCTTTCTTT

clone_size: NA
d_call: TRBD1
v_call: TRBV29-1
j_call: TRBJ1-5
cdr3_aa: CSVEWDRGQPQHF
cdr3_nt: TGCAGCGTTGAGTGGGACAGGGGTCAGCCCCAGCATTTT

clone_size: NA
d_call: NA
v_call: TRBV6-1
j_call: TRBJ1-2
cdr3_aa: CASSEARGIHGYTF
cdr3_nt: TGTGCCAGCAGTGAAGCGCGAGGGATCCATGGCTACACCTTC

clone_size: NA
d_call: TRBD1
v_call: TRBV6-5
j_call: TRBJ1-1
cdr3_aa: CASSRTGVEAFF
cdr3_nt: TGTGCCAGCAGCCGCACAGGGGTTGAAGCTTTCTTT

clone_size: NA
d_call: TRBD1
v_call: TRBV4-2
j_call: TRBJ2-7
cdr3_aa: CASSDRTGTYEQYF
cdr3_nt: TGTGCCAGCAGCGACAGGACAGGGACCTACGAGCAGTACTTC

clone_size: few
d_call: NA
v_call: TRBV6-6
j_call: TRBJ1-1
cdr3_aa: CASGQGGPEAFF
cdr3_nt: TGTGCCAGCGGGCAAGGGGGACCTGAAGCTTTCTTT

clone_size: NA
d_call: TRBD1
v_call: TRBV18
j_call: TRBJ1-2
cdr3_aa: CASSPQGQGVVYTF
cdr3_nt: TGTGCCAGCTCACCACAGGGACAGGGAGTTGTCTACACCTTC

clone_size: NA
d_call: TRBD1
v_call: TRBV10-3
j_call: TRBJ1-5
cdr3_aa: CAISDRTGREPQHF
cdr3_nt: TGTGCCATCAGTGATCGGACAGGGCGAGAGCCCCAGCATTTT

clone_size: few
d_call: NA
v_call: TRBV7-2
j_call: TRBJ2-1
cdr3_aa: CASREPGGPHNEQFF
cdr3_nt: TGTGCCAGCAGGGAACCTGGTGGGCCCCACAATGAGCAGTTCTTC

clone_size: once
d_call: NA
v_call: TRBV6-1
j_call: TRBJ1-5
cdr3_aa: CASTLYSNQPQHF
cdr3_nt: TGTGCCAGCACCCTCTATAGCAATCAGCCCCAGCATTTT

clone_size: NA
d_call: TRBD1
v_call: TRBV6-1
j_call: TRBJ1-5
cdr3_aa: CASSVTGGSNQPQHF
cdr3_nt: TGTGCCAGCAGTGTGACAGGGGGGAGCAATCAGCCCCAGCATTTT

clone_size: NA
d_call: NA
v_call: TRBV27
j_call: TRBJ1-2
cdr3_aa: CASSREGSGYTF
cdr3_nt: TGTGCCAGCTCCAGGGAAGGGTCTGGCTACACCTTC

clone_size: NA
d_call: NA
v_call: TRBV6-1
j_call: TRBJ1-2
cdr3_aa: CASSVVSYGYTF
cdr3_nt: TGTGCCAGCAGTGTAGTTAGCTATGGCTACACCTTC

clone_size: NA
d_call: TRBD2
v_call: TRBV5-4
j_call: TRBJ2-3
cdr3_aa: CASSRWTSGVADTQYF
cdr3_nt: TGTGCCAGCAGCAGGTGGACTAGCGGGGTTGCAGATACGCAGTATTTT

clone_size: few
d_call: NA
v_call: TRBV6-1
j_call: TRBJ2-7
cdr3_aa: CASSEVGGYEQYF
cdr3_nt: TGTGCCAGCAGTGAAGTTGGGGGGTACGAGCAGTACTTC

clone_size: NA
d_call: NA
v_call: TRBV6-6
j_call: TRBJ2-7
cdr3_aa: CASAQGGVEQYF
cdr3_nt: TGTGCCAGCGCCCAGGGGGGAGTCGAGCAGTACTTC

clone_size: NA
d_call: NA
v_call: TRBV13
j_call: TRBJ2-7
cdr3_aa: CASSPTGQFYEQYF
cdr3_nt: TGTGCCAGCAGCCCCACCGGACAGTTCTACGAGCAGTACTTC

clone_size: NA
d_call: NA
v_call: TRBV30
j_call: TRBJ1-1
cdr3_aa: CAWLRGWGKAEAFF
cdr3_nt: TGTGCCTGGTTGCGGGGATGGGGAAAGGCTGAAGCTTTCTTT

clone_size: NA
d_call: NA
v_call: TRBV6-5
j_call: TRBJ1-1
cdr3_aa: CASSYDRNTEAFF
cdr3_nt: TGTGCCAGCAGTTACGACAGGAACACTGAAGCTTTCTTT

clone_size: NA
d_call: NA
v_call: TRBV7-9
j_call: TRBJ1-2
cdr3_aa: CASSPRGGVAYTF
cdr3_nt: TGTGCCAGCAGCCCGCGGGGAGGGGTCGCCTACACCTTC